The 2 T cell receptor beta chains in this list originate from one sample, sequenced in a study of OX40 agonist ivuxolimab in advanced cancers. Profiling relied on immunoSEQ multiplex PCR, and the TCRdb table lists in-frame clones only, not all of them. The table has fewer than 80,000 clones, approximately 85% seen once. The sample here was CD4+ or CD8+ T cells sorted from blood, taken in a trial of the OX40 agonist ivuxolimab. These receptors all come from an adult with an advanced solid tumor such as melanoma, head and neck, liver or kidney cancer.

In this sample, this clone turned up a few times. The rearrangement joins TRBV15 to TRBJ1-6; a possible D gene is TRBD1 (5 bases). Germline V gene lookup returns CDR1 LNHNV and CDR2 YYDKDF (reference sequence). CDR3 length: 16 amino acids. V lost 3 bases and J lost 6, with 15 bases in between. The CDR3 sequence is CATSRGLGAGNSPLHF. CDR3 nucleotide sequence: TGTGCCACCAGCAGGGGGTTAGGGGCGGGTAATTCACCCCTCCACTTT. Looking up the rest from reference TRBV15 and TRBJ1-6 gives the full variable domain: DAMVIQNPRYQVTQFGKPVTLSCSQTLNHNVMYWYQQKSSQAPKLLFHYYDKDFNNEADTPDNFQSRRPNTSFCFLDIRSPGLGDTAMYLCATSRGLGAGNSPLHFGNGTRLTVT.

V usage is TRBV2 and J usage is TRBJ2-5; D is undetermined. The CDR3 runs 11 residues. The V end lost 6 bases, the J end lost 3 bases, and 5 bases lay between the germline ends. Germline V lookup: CDR1 SNHLY, CDR2 FYNNEI. The CDR3 spells CASRAEETQYF. The CDR3 DNA reads as TGTGCCAGCAGGGCGGAAGAGACCCAGTACTTC.